A single T cell receptor beta chain is shown here with its context. The table came from immunoSEQ multiplex PCR; TCRdb's copy has only in-frame clones and leaves some out. Among about 24,000 clones, around 90% were seen once, and the ten largest hold more than 25%. These data belong to a study of blood T cell repertoires in COVID-19. Germline V gene lookup returns CDR1 SGHTA and CDR2 FQGNSA. V dropped 0 bases and J dropped 0; count of bases not matched to a gene: 6. There are 17 residues in the CDR3. Material for sequencing was peripheral blood. This clonotype originated in a woman in her sixties or seventies with active COVID-19. V is TRBV7-2 and J is TRBJ2-7; 9 bases fit TRBD2. The CDR3 protein is CASSLAAGGLSSYEQYF. CDR3 in DNA: TGTGCCAGCAGCTTAGCAGCGGGGGGCCTGAGCTCCTACGAGCAGTACTTC.